This T cell receptor (beta chain) was profiled in a study of T cells in Graves' hyperthyroidism and ophthalmopathy. The study, taken as a whole, reports: A model using 13 V-J features told ophthalmopathy apart from stable hyperthyroidism.

TCR beta CDR3 regions were amplified from RNA transcripts. First-round RT-PCR targeting the TCR CDR3 was performed with the HTBI primer set. One entry per CDR3 protein, called by TCRdb with MiXCR from the multiplex PCR reads. The sample holds hundreds of thousands of distinct CDR3 sequences, over 40% seen once. Concerning this clonotype itself: As yet, its antigen is unknown.

Germline lookup yields CDR1 DFQATT and CDR2 SNEGSKA (reference sequence). The V and J ends lost 3 bases and 0 bases, in that order; junction bases with no gene match: 22. There are 21 residues in the CDR3. This TCR derives from an adult man with Graves' disease, either hyperthyroidism or ophthalmopathy (not recorded which). Sequencing used peripheral blood or thyroid tissue (not recorded which). This rearrangement joins TRBV20-1 to TRBJ2-7, with 11 bases aligning to TRBD1. CDR3 nucleotides: TGCAGTGCTAGGGGCATTCAAGGTGGACAGGGGGCGAGCTTCCCCTCCTACGAGCAGTACTTC. Translated, it gives CSARGIQGGQGASFPSYEQYF.